The following is a T cell receptor (beta chain) sequence with its context. These data are taken from a study of CD8 T cells in Susac syndrome. Between the trimmed V and J ends, which lost 0 bases and 0 bases, there was a span of 13 bases. The CDR3 consists of 17 residues. The RNA, about 0.45 to 1 ug, was put through reverse transcription using random hexamers. TCRdb processed the immunoSEQ multiplex PCR reads anew with MiXCR; each CDR3 protein has one entry. The sample comprises about 430,000 distinct CDR3 sequences, approximately 85% of which are singletons, and roughly 0.1% rests with the top ten. The chain joins TRBV12-3 or TRBV12-4 to TRBJ2-3; D is unresolved. Material: CD8+ T cells from PBMCs. The receptor's source is a human donor with multiple sclerosis. CDR3 coding DNA: TGTGCCAGCAGTTTAGCCTTTTTAGCAACCAGCACAGATACGCAGTATTTT. Translated, it gives CASSLAFLATSTDTQYF.